The 8 T cell receptor beta chains presented below share a single source sample, sequenced in a study of OX40 agonist ivuxolimab in advanced cancers. Profiling relied on immunoSEQ multiplex PCR, and the TCRdb table lists in-frame clones only, not all of them. In the table there are about 61,000 clones, 85% to 90% of which are singletons. Specimen: CD4+ or CD8+ T cells sorted from blood, collected in a trial of the OX40 agonist ivuxolimab. The receptor set was obtained from an adult with an advanced solid tumor such as melanoma, head and neck, liver or kidney cancer.

This chain connects TRBV19 to TRBJ2-3; 9 bases fit TRBD2. Germline V gene sequence: CDR1 LNHDA, CDR2 SQIVND (reference sequence). The CDR3 has 14 residues. Losses at the gene ends were 3 bases for V and 4 bases for J; bases not matched to a gene: 2. CDR3 sequence (DNA): TGTGCCAGTAGTATGGCGGGGGGGCCAGATACGCAGTATTTT. Translating it yields CASSMAGGPDTQYF.

V and J are TRBV7-2 and TRBJ2-7; 8 bases match TRBD1. Looked up from germline, CDR1 is SGHTA and CDR2 is FQGNSA. J was trimmed by 4 bases and V by 5 bases; bases with no gene match: 10. The CDR3 length is 15 residues. CDR3 bases: TGTGCCAGCAGCCACATTCGGACAGGGAAGTACGAGCAGTACTTC. Amino acids: CASSHIRTGKYEQYF.

The chain uses TRBV6-1 and TRBJ2-3; TRBD1 agrees at 7 bases. The germline gives CDR1 MNHNS, CDR2 SASEGT. V trimming: 6 bases; J trimming: 0 bases; junction bases outside the gene matches: 3. The CDR3 totals 14 residues. In nucleotides, the CDR3 is TGTGCCAGCAGACAGGGGCCTAGCACAGATACGCAGTATTTT. This sequence encodes CASRQGPSTDTQYF.

J is TRBJ1-3 and V is TRBV7-9; the D gene is possibly TRBD1 (6 bases). CDR3 size: 15 residues. The germline CDR1 and CDR2 sequences are SEHNR and FQNEAQ (reference sequence). V was pared by 3 bases and J by 1 base, with 10 bases between. This CDR3 reads CASSFAQGSGNTIYF. CDR3 coding DNA: TGTGCCAGCAGCTTCGCACAGGGATCTGGAAACACCATATATTTT.

The CDR3 is CSVYLTGYYGYTF. CDR3 DNA sequence: TGCAGCGTGTACTTGACAGGGTACTATGGCTACACCTTC. This chain links TRBV29-1 with TRBJ1-2; TRBD1 aligns across 7 bases. V gave up 6 bases and J gave up 3 bases; unmatched junction bases: 7. The CDR3 is 13 residues long. Germline V lookup: CDR1 SQVTM, CDR2 ANQGSEA.

V is TRBV29-1 and J is TRBJ2-1; the D gene is possibly TRBD2 (5 bases). V lost 4 bases and J 1 base, leaving 17 bases between the germline ends. The CDR3 has 16 residues. CDR1 and CDR2 from the germline V gene are SQVTM and ANQGSEA. This CDR3 is CSVVDVGRVSYNEQFF. CDR3 coding DNA: TGCAGCGTTGTCGACGTAGGGCGGGTGTCCTACAATGAGCAGTTCTTC.

The V call is TRBV4-1, the J call TRBJ1-5, with D unresolved. The CDR3 totals 15 residues. V lost 0 bases to trimming and J lost 1 base, with 7 bases between them. The germline V gene encodes CDR1 MGHRA and CDR2 YSYEKL. CDR3 amino acids: CASSQDLQSNQPQHF. Written as DNA, the CDR3 is TGCGCCAGCAGCCAAGATCTGCAAAGCAATCAGCCCCAGCATTTT.

The CDR3 protein is CASSEGSYGYTF. The CDR3 nucleotides read TGCGCCAGCAGTGAGGGGTCCTATGGCTACACCTTC. The chain has TRBV10-1 and TRBJ1-2; no definite D call. The V end lost 2 bases, the J end lost 4 bases, and 5 bases lay between the germline ends. This CDR3 has 12 residues. Per germline, CDR1 WNHNN and CDR2 SYGVQD (reference sequence).